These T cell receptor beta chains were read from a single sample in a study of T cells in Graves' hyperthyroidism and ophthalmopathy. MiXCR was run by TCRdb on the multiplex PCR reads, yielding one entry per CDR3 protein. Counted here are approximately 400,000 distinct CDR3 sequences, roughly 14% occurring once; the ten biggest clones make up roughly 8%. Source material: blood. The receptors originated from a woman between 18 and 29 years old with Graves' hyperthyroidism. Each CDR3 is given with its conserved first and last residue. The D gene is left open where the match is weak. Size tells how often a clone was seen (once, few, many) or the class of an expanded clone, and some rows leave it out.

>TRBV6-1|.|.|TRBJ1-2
TGTGCCAGCAGTGAATTAAGGCCGGGATCTAACTATGGCTACACCTTC
CASSELRPGSNYGYTF
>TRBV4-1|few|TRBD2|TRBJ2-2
TGCGCCAGCAGCCAAGCGGTAGCGGGGGACGGGGAGCTGTTTTTT
CASSQAVAGDGELFF
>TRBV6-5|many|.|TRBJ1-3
TGTGCCAGCAGTTACTCGTTTAGGGTCGGAGGAAACACCATATATTTT
CASSYSFRVGGNTIYF
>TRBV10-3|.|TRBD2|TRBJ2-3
TGTGCCATCAGCCCGGGACTAGCGGGGGGGCTGTCAGATACGCAGTATTTT
CAISPGLAGGLSDTQYF
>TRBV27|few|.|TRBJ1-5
TGTGCCAGCACTCCGTTAGGGGACGGTCATAGCAATCAGCCCCAGCATTTT
CASTPLGDGHSNQPQHF
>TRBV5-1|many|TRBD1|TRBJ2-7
TGCGCCACCTCGACAGGGTCGTCCTACGAGCAGTACTTC
CATSTGSSYEQYF
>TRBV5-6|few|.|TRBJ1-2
TGTGCCAGCAGTCCCGGTTCAACACCACTAAACTATGGCTACACCTTC
CASSPGSTPLNYGYTF
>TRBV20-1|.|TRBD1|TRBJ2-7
TGCAGTGCTAGAGCCGGGACAGGGATGAACGAGCAGTACTTC
CSARAGTGMNEQYF
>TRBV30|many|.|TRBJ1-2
TGTGCCTGGAGTGAAGGGGAAGGCTATGGCTACACCTTC
CAWSEGEGYGYTF
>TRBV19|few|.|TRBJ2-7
TGTGCCAGTAGTATATCCGTTGGAGGCATGAGCTCCTACGAGCAGTACTTC
CASSISVGGMSSYEQYF
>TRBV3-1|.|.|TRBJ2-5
TGTGCCAGCAGCCAAGGAAAGGGGGCGGGGGGGACCCAGTACTTC
CASSQGKGAGGTQYF
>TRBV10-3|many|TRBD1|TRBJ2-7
TGTGCCATCAGGGGGGACAGATCCTACGAGCAGTACTTC
CAIRGDRSYEQYF
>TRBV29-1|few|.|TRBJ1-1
TGCAGCGTTGAAGTTTATGGGACTGAAGCTTTCTTT
CSVEVYGTEAFF
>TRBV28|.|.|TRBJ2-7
TGTGCCAGCAGTTTAGCCAGGGTCTACGAGCAGTACTTC
CASSLARVYEQYF
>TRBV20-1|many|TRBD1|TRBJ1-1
TGCAGTGCTGCTGGGGACAGTAACACTGAAGCTTTCTTT
CSAAGDSNTEAFF
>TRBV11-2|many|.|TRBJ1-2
TGTGCCAGCAGCTTTCATACCGGAATGGGCTACACCTTC
CASSFHTGMGYTF
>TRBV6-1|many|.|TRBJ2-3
TGTGCCAGCAGTGTTAGGACTAGCACAGATACGCAGTATTTT
CASSVRTSTDTQYF
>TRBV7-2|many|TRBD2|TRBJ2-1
TGTGCCAGCAGCTTAGCTAGCGGGGGCTACAATGAGCAGTTCTTC
CASSLASGGYNEQFF
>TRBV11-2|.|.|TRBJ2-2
TGTGCCAGCAGCTTAGAGGGGGCGGGGGCGGCCGGGGAGCTGTTTTTT
CASSLEGAGAAGELFF
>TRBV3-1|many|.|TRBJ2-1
TGTGCCAGCAGCCAAGAGTACCATGAGCAGTTCTTC
CASSQEYHEQFF
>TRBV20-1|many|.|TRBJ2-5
TGCAGTGCTAGAGATGGGCTAGAGACCCAGTACTTC
CSARDGLETQYF
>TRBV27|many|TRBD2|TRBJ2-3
TGTGCCAGCAGTTTGGGACTAGCGGGAGCTGCGAGGAGTTCGGATACGCAGTATTTT
CASSLGLAGAARSSDTQYF
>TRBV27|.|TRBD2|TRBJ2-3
TGTGCCAGCAGTCTAGCGGGGGGGGATACGCCGTATTTT
CASSLAGGDTPYF
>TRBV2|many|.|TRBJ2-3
TGTGCCAGCAGGGGACAACGGTCCGGCACAGATACGCAGTATTTT
CASRGQRSGTDTQYF
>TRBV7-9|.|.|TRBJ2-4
TGTGCCAGCAGCTTAGCAGTCGTCCGAGCCAAAAACATTCAGTACTTC
CASSLAVVRAKNIQYF
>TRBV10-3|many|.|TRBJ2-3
TGTGCCATCAGGGAGGGAGGCTACAGCACAGATACGCAGTATTTT
CAIREGGYSTDTQYF
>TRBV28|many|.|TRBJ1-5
TGTGCCTCCGGGACGGTTAATCAGCCCCAGCATTTT
CASGTVNQPQHF
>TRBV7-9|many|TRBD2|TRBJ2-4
TGTGCCAGCAGCTTAGCGTTGGCGGGAGTAAACATTCAGTACTTC
CASSLALAGVNIQYF
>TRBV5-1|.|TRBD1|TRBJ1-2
TGCGCCAGCAGCCCCGGGCTTGGACAGGGGTACTATGGCTACACCTTC
CASSPGLGQGYYGYTF
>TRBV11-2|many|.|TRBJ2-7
TGTGCCAGCAGCCTGCTAGGCGAGCAGTACTTC
CASSLLGEQYF
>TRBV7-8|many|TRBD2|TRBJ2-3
TGTGCCAGCAGCTCCGGACTAGCGGGGGGGCGTAGCACAGATACGCAGTATTTT
CASSSGLAGGRSTDTQYF
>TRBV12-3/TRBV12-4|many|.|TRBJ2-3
TGTGCCAGCAGTTTCGAGGGTGAGGCTCTCCCAGCAGATACGCAGTATTTT
CASSFEGEALPADTQYF
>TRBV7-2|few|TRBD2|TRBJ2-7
TGTGCCAGCAGCCCTACAATACGGCTAGCGGGAGGACCCTACTCCTACGAGCAGTACTTC
CASSPTIRLAGGPYSYEQYF
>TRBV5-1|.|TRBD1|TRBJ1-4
TGCGCCAGCAGCTTAGGACAGGGGGCAACTAATGAAAAACTGTTTTTT
CASSLGQGATNEKLFF
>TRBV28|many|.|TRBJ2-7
TGTGCCAGCAGTTTCAAGGGCGAGCAGTACTTC
CASSFKGEQYF
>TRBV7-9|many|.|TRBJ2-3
TGTGCCAGCAGCGCCCTAGTTTTGGATACGCAGTATTTT
CASSALVLDTQYF
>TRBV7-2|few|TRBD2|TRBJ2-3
TGTGCCAGCAGCTTATCGCGGGAGCACACAGATACGCAGTATTTT
CASSLSREHTDTQYF
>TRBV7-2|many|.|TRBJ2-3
TGTGCCAGCAGGGGCGGGACTCCGACAGATACGCAGTATTTT
CASRGGTPTDTQYF
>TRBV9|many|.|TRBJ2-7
TGTGCCAGCGGCAAAGCAGGGGTCCACGAGCAGTACTTC
CASGKAGVHEQYF
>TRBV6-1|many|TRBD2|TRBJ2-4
TGTGCCAGCAGCTCCCGAGCGGGAGGGGCCAAAAACATTCAGTACTTC
CASSSRAGGAKNIQYF
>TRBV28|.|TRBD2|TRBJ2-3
TGTGCCAGCGGGGGCGCGCAGCGGGGGGCCTCCAGAAGCACAGATACGCAGTATTTT
CASGGAQRGASRSTDTQYF